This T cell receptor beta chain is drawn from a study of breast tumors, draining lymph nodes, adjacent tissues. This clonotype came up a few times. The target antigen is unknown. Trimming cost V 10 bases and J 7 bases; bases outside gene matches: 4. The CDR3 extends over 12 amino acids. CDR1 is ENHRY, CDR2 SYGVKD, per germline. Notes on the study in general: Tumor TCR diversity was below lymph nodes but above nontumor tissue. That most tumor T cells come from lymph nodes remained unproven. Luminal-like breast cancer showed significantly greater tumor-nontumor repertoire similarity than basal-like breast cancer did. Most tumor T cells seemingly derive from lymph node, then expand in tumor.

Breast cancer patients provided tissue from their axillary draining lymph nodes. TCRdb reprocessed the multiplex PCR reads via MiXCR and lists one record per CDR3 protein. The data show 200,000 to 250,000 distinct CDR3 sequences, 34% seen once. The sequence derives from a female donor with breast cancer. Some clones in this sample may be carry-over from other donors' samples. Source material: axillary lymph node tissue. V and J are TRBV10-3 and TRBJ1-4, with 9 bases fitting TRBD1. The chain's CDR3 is CATGQGSEKLFF. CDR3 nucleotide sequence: TGTGCCACTGGACAGGGGTCTGAAAAACTGTTTTTT.